The clone carrying this TCR beta chain was detected only a few times. Its cognate antigen is unknown. 60 Vbeta and 13 Jbeta primers were used in PCR. Profiled with immunoSEQ multiplex PCR; TCRdb holds only in-frame clones, not every one. The top ten hold roughly 3% of the sample, which has around 100,000 clones, around 61% seen once. These data come from a study of cytomegalovirus exposure and HLA in healthy donors. Study-level findings and limits: Immune exposure information comprised only CMV serostatus. The authors listed around 150 TCR beta chains as cytomegalovirus-associated.

The donors, nominally healthy at sampling, likely had unrecorded immune exposures. Unmatched junction bases numbered 13, after V lost 3 bases and J lost 5 bases. The CDR3 length is 16 residues. Germline CDR1 and CDR2: MDHEN and SYDVKM. This sequence was found in a woman aged 50 to 60 in good health and CMV-seronegative. The chain couples TRBV28 to TRBJ2-7, with TRBD1 identical over 7 bases. The source material was PBMCs. The CDR3 bases are TGTGCCAGCAGTTTTGCAGTAAAACAGGGGCGGGACGAGCAGTACTTC. This gives the protein CASSFAVKQGRDEQYF.